The 18 T cell receptor beta chains listed next were all sequenced from one sample in a study of blood T cell repertoires in COVID-19. Sequencing was performed with immunoSEQ multiplex PCR; in TCRdb, only in-frame clones are kept and a portion is missing. The table lists tens of thousands of clones, about 91% of them singletons. Input material: peripheral blood. These receptors were taken from a man in his sixties with acute or convalescent COVID-19.

This chain links TRBV19 with TRBJ1-5; possibly TRBD1 for D (5 bases). The V end was cut by 1 base, the J end by 0 bases, with 22 bases between. CDR3 length: 20 residues. Germline V gene lookup returns CDR1 LNHDA and CDR2 SQIVND (reference sequence). CDR3 nucleotides: TGTGCCAGTAGTATAGGTTTTAAGGGACTTTTGGGGGGTAGCAATCAGCCCCAGCATTTT. Its protein is CASSIGFKGLLGGSNQPQHF.

V usage is TRBV5-3 and J usage is TRBJ2-2; tentatively, D is TRBD1 (5 bases). TRBV5-3 is identified as an open reading frame with a role that is uncertain. CDR3 length: 15 amino acids. Trimming shortened V by 6 bases and J by 2 bases, and 14 bases separated the two germline ends. The CDR3 nucleotides are TGTGCCAGAATCGTGACAGTTTTCAACACCGGGGAGCTGTTTTTT. It translates to CARIVTVFNTGELFF.

The chain links TRBV4-2 to TRBJ1-2; no definite D call. Trimming cost V 0 bases and J 14 bases, with 22 bases left between them. The CDR3 contains 15 residues. Germline loops: CDR1 LGHNA, CDR2 YNFKEQ. As DNA, the CDR3 is TGTGCCAGCAGCCAAGATCTCCAGGCAGCCTTAGACCTAACCTTC. This sequence encodes CASSQDLQAALDLTF.

This chain uses TRBV24-1 with TRBJ2-1; 8 bases align to TRBD2. The germline CDR1 and CDR2 sequences are KGHDR and SFDVKD. V dropped 10 bases and J dropped 6; count of bases not matched to a gene: 7. The CDR3 has 13 amino acids. The CDR3 reads CATRTSWGNEQFF. CDR3 bases: TGTGCCACACGGACTAGCTGGGGCAATGAGCAGTTCTTC.

V is TRBV19 and J is TRBJ2-1; a possible D gene is TRBD1 (6 bases). The CDR3 consists of 15 residues. V was trimmed by 3 bases and J by 0 bases, leaving 9 bases between them. CDR1 and CDR2 from the germline V gene are LNHDA and SQIVND (reference sequence). CDR3 in amino acids: CASSIDRSSYNEQFF. Here the CDR3 DNA reads TGTGCCAGTAGTATCGACAGGAGCTCCTACAATGAGCAGTTCTTC.

The rearrangement links TRBV19 to TRBJ2-1, with 8 positions matching TRBD1. With V trimmed by 4 bases and J by 2 bases, 1 base remained unmatched. Germline lookup yields CDR1 LNHDA and CDR2 SQIVND (reference sequence). This CDR3 comprises 14 residues. The CDR3 DNA reads TGTGCCAGTAGTACACAGGGGGCCTACAATGAGCAGTTCTTC. Translation: CASSTQGAYNEQFF.

The chain is built from TRBV5-4 and TRBJ2-7; 8 bases map to TRBD2. This CDR3 has 16 amino acids. From germline, CDR1 is SGHNT and CDR2 YYREEE (reference sequence). V shed 3 bases and J 0 bases; nucleotides not matched to a gene: 8. The DNA for the CDR3 is TGTGCCAGCAGCTCCAGCGGGAGTAGGCTCTCCTACGAGCAGTACTTC. This gives the protein CASSSSGSRLSYEQYF.

J is TRBJ2-2 and V is TRBV5-1; 8 bases match TRBD2. Germline CDR1 reads SGHRS; CDR2 reads YFSETQ. CDR3 length: 16 residues. Germline trimming cut 4 bases from V and 1 base from J; bases unmatched to any gene: 6. The CDR3 region is CASSGLAWGNTGELFF. DNA of the CDR3: TGCGCCAGCAGCGGACTAGCATGGGGGAACACCGGGGAGCTGTTTTTT.

This sequence joins TRBV29-1 and TRBJ2-7; D unresolved. V was pared by 5 bases and J by 2 bases, with 7 bases between. Looked up from germline, CDR1 is SQVTM and CDR2 is ANQGSEA. CDR3 length: 11 amino acids. CDR3 coding DNA: TGCAGCGTTACTGTAGCCTACGAGCAGTACTTC. This encodes CSVTVAYEQYF.

The V gene is TRBV5-5, the J gene TRBJ2-1; TRBD1 matches 11 bases. V dropped 4 bases and J dropped 2; count of bases not matched to a gene: 2. The CDR3 is made up of 15 amino acids. Germline CDR1 SGHKS, CDR2 YYEKEE (reference sequence). For the CDR3, the DNA is TGTGCCAGCAGCCAGGGACAGGGGGCCTACAATGAGCAGTTCTTC. This gives the protein CASSQGQGAYNEQFF.

To note about this clone: Germline is not matched at one junction end, which may reflect a read error. The V and J genes are TRBV28 and TRBJ2-7; 9 bases are shared with TRBD1. This CDR3 has 14 amino acids. In germline, CDR1 is MDHEN, CDR2 SYDVKM. The DNA of the CDR3 is TGTGCCAGCAGCCAGACTTCCTCCCGGGACAGGGTACGCTTC. This translates into CASSQTSSRDRVRF.

The V gene is TRBV12-3 or TRBV12-4, the J gene TRBJ2-7, with unresolved D. CDR3 length: 13 residues. Trimming left V 6 bases short and J 7 bases short, with 16 bases between. The CDR3 region has the DNA TGTGCCAGCAGAGACATCCTGGTGGGTGAGCAGTACTTC. It specifies CASRDILVGEQYF.

This sequence joins TRBV12-5 and TRBJ2-5; D is possibly TRBD1 (6 bases). CDR1 and CDR2 (germline): LGHNT, FRNRAP. The CDR3 loop spans 16 amino acids. V was clipped by 0 bases and J by 5 bases, with 16 bases between them. CDR3: CASGLVLGTQGETQYF. As DNA, the CDR3 is TGTGCTAGTGGTTTGGTACTGGGCACCCAGGGGGAGACCCAGTACTTC.

The chain employs TRBV6-2 or TRBV6-3 and TRBJ2-1, with TRBD1 matching 7 bases. The V gene's germline CDR1 is MNHEY and CDR2 SVGEGT. CDR3 length: 17 amino acids. With 0 bases clipped from V and 6 bases from J, the junction kept 11 bases outside the gene matches. DNA for the CDR3: TGTGCCAGCAGTTACTCACTCGTACAGGGGTTCGGCAATGAGCAGTTCTTC. This codes for CASSYSLVQGFGNEQFF.

This chain connects TRBV5-4 to TRBJ2-5; TRBD1 matches 8 bases. Germline values: CDR1 SGHNT, CDR2 YYREEE (reference sequence). V lost 4 bases and J lost 1; bases outside the gene matches: 6. The CDR3 length is 15 residues. The CDR3 DNA reads TGTGCCAGCAGCCTCGACAGGGGCCTCCAAGAGACCCAGTACTTC. Translation gives CASSLDRGLQETQYF.

The rearrangement uses TRBV6-5 and TRBJ1-1; 8 bases fit TRBD1. The germline V gene has CDR1 MNHEY and CDR2 SVGAGI. V lost 4 bases to trimming and J lost 4 bases; unmatched junction nucleotides: 8. The CDR3 is 15 residues long. Written as DNA, the CDR3 is TGTGCCAGCAGTTTCTCAGGGGGCGGACGCACTGAAGCTTTCTTT. Translation gives CASSFSGGGRTEAFF.

This clone has a handful of counts. V usage is TRBV19 and J usage is TRBJ1-1; D uncertain. V dropped 5 bases and J dropped 2 bases, with 9 bases sitting between them. CDR1 is LNHDA and CDR2 is SQIVND in the germline V gene (reference sequence). The CDR3 runs to 13 residues. This CDR3 is CASSGTRNTEAFF. The CDR3 DNA follows: TGTGCCAGTAGTGGCACCCGCAACACTGAAGCTTTCTTT.

The CDR3 reads CASSPQTGALEKLFF. The CDR3 DNA reads as TGTGCCAGCAGTCCACAGACAGGGGCGCTTGAAAAACTGTTTTTT. The genes are TRBV6-5 and TRBJ1-4; TRBD1 agrees at 8 bases. This CDR3 is 15 amino acids long. V shed 5 bases, J shed 7 bases, and the junction held 9 bases outside the gene matches. Germline V gene lookup returns CDR1 MNHEY and CDR2 SVGAGI.